This T cell receptor (beta chain) was sequenced for a study of Ad26.COV2.S vaccination and SARS-CoV-2 variants. Study background: Trial arm assignment for the donor was COV1001 Ad26.COV2.S. In the study, Ad26.COV2.S was injected intramuscularly once, or twice 56 days apart. Study conclusions and caveats: Vaccinees and placebo recipients showed similar non-spike TCR breadth.

This clone was seen a single time. The antigen remains unidentified. CDR3 length: 14 residues. Per the germline V gene, CDR1 is MNHEY and CDR2 is SVGAGI. Trimming removed 6 bases at V and 4 bases at J, with 15 bases between. Sample treatment: 15 to 20 received Ad26.COV2.S at low or high dose, single or two shots; 5 received placebo; per-sample allocation not given. Day 63 after the first injection of vaccine or placebo was the sampling time. Here immunoSEQ multiplex PCR was the method, and the copy in TCRdb shows in-frame clones only, minus some. This sample has around 300,000 clones, with around 90% found just once.

This receptor was obtained from a person aged 18-65 years who received the Ad26.COV2.S COVID-19 vaccine or a placebo. The V and J genes are TRBV6-5 and TRBJ1-1, with a tentative D call TRBD1 (5 bases). The sample in question was peripheral blood, obtained in a trial of Ad26.COV2.S vaccine versus placebo. The CDR3 coding sequence is TGTGCCAGCAGAAACAGGAGGTCCTTCACTGAAGCTTTCTTT. It is translated as CASRNRRSFTEAFF.